This passage covers 16 T cell receptor beta chains from one sample sequenced in a study of shared clonotypes between healthy human individuals. Profiled with immunoSEQ multiplex PCR; TCRdb holds only in-frame clones, not every one. The sample yields about 2.4 million clones, 93% seen once. The sequencing sample was made of naive CD4+ T cells from PBMCs. As to subset: CD45RA+ positively selected. These receptors originate from a man younger than 35 in good health. Some clones in this sample may be carry-over from other donors' samples.

The chain carries TRBV7-2 and TRBJ2-1, with TRBD2 identical over 13 bases. Germline-derived CDR1 and CDR2 are SGHTA and FQGNSA. Losses at the gene ends were 5 bases for V and 3 bases for J; bases not matched to a gene: 4. The CDR3 contains 16 residues. The CDR3 sequence is CASSVGLAGVYNEQFF. CDR3 DNA: TGTGCCAGCAGCGTAGGACTAGCGGGAGTCTACAATGAGCAGTTCTTC. Variable domain in full (rest from reference TRBV7-2 and TRBJ2-1): GAGVSQSPSNKVTEKGKDVELRCDPISGHTALYWYRQSLGQGLEFLIYFQGNSAPDKSGLPSDRFSAERTGGSVSTLTIQRTQQEDSAVYLCASSVGLAGVYNEQFFGPGTRLTVL.

The CDR3 DNA reads as TGCGCCAGCAGCCACCCATTCCCGGGACCGCGCCTCGCGAACACCGGGGAGCTGTTTTTT. It is translated as CASSHPFPGPRLANTGELFF. This rearrangement joins TRBV4-3 to TRBJ2-2; D possibly uses TRBD1 or TRBD2 (5 bases each). Trimming took 3 bases from V and 0 from J, leaving 23 bases between them. This CDR3 is 20 amino acids long. The germline CDR1 and CDR2 sequences are LGHNA and YSLEER.

This clone was seen just once. The V and J genes are TRBV28 and TRBJ1-5, with D possibly being TRBD1 (6 bases). Germline loops: CDR1 MDHEN, CDR2 SYDVKM. The V and J ends lost 2 bases and 6 bases respectively, with 11 bases between them. The CDR3 has 14 residues. The CDR3, as DNA: TGTGCCAGCAGTTTACTTCGGGGGGCTCAGCCCCAGCATTTT. Translation: CASSLLRGAQPQHF. Variable domain in full (rest from reference TRBV28 and TRBJ1-5): DVKVTQSSRYLVKRTGEKVFLECVQDMDHENMFWYRQDPGLGLRLIYFSYDVKMKEKGDIPEGYSVSREKKERFSLILESASTNQTSMYLCASSLLRGAQPQHFGDGTRLSIL.

The gene calls are TRBV6-1 and TRBJ2-2, with 7 bases aligning to TRBD1. Germline V gene sequence: CDR1 MNHNS, CDR2 SASEGT. V shed 7 bases, J shed 2 bases, and the junction held 7 bases outside the gene matches. The CDR3 has 15 residues. CDR3 bases: TGTGCCAGCACTAGACAGGGATCCAACACCGGGGAGCTGTTTTTT. As protein: CASTRQGSNTGELFF.

The chain combines TRBV29-1 with TRBJ2-1; D is perhaps TRBD2 (5 bases). Germline assignment: CDR1 SQVTM and CDR2 ANQGSEA. This CDR3 comprises 13 residues. The V end lost 4 bases, the J end lost 6 bases, and 13 bases lay between the germline ends. The CDR3 DNA is TGCAGCGTTGGAGGGTTTAGCGTCAATGAGCAGTTCTTC. Translated, it gives CSVGGFSVNEQFF.

V and J are TRBV19 and TRBJ2-2; TRBD2 might be the D (5 bases). Trimming pared 7 bases from V and 7 bases from J, leaving 10 bases between. The CDR3 is made up of 12 amino acids. The germline V gene has CDR1 LNHDA and CDR2 SQIVND (reference sequence). The CDR3 region is CASKKGVGELFF. CDR3 DNA: TGTGCCAGTAAGAAGGGAGTCGGGGAGCTGTTTTTT.

The rearrangement links TRBV5-5 to TRBJ2-7; D possibly corresponds to TRBD1 (5 bases). The CDR3 sequence is 12 residues long. V was pared by 0 bases and J by 9 bases, with 10 bases between. CDR1 and CDR2 from the germline V gene are SGHKS and YYEKEE (reference sequence). The CDR3 reads CASSLAQGWQYF. In nucleotides, the CDR3 is TGTGCCAGCAGCTTGGCCCAGGGATGGCAGTACTTC.

In regard to this clone: The sample has other DNA sequences that encode this CDR3 too. The genes are TRBV5-1 and TRBJ1-1; maybe TRBD1 (6 bases). This CDR3 region has 15 residues. The germline CDR1 and CDR2 sequences are SGHRS and YFSETQ. V gave up 4 bases and J gave up 0 bases, with 13 bases separating them. The CDR3 nucleotides read TGCGCCAGCAGCCCTCCTGGGACACTGAACACTGAAGCTTTCTTT. Translating it yields CASSPPGTLNTEAFF. The complete variable domain, with remaining parts taken from reference TRBV5-1 and TRBJ1-1, reads KAGVTQTPRYLIKTRGQQVTLSCSPISGHRSVSWYQQTPGQGLQFLFEYFSETQRNKGNFPGRFSGRQFSNSRSEMNVSTLELGDSALYLCASSPPGTLNTEAFFGQGTRLTVV.

The V call is TRBV2, the J call TRBJ2-3; 8 positions agree with TRBD1. The CDR3 is 15 residues long. After removal of 5 bases from V and 4 bases from J, the junction contained 8 bases not matched to a gene. Germline CDR1 reads SNHLY; CDR2 reads FYNNEI. The CDR3 DNA reads TGTGCCAGCAGTCGACAGGGGAGAGGAGCAGATACGCAGTATTTT. Protein product: CASSRQGRGADTQYF.

The genes are TRBV10-3 and TRBJ1-2; D perhaps matches TRBD1 (6 bases). Germline lookup yields CDR1 ENHRY and CDR2 SYGVKD. This CDR3 is 13 amino acids long. Trimming cost V 0 bases and J 6 bases, with 8 bases left between them. CDR3 loop: CAISESYRDGYTF. CDR3 bases: TGTGCCATCAGTGAGTCTTACAGGGATGGCTACACCTTC.

The chain links TRBV5-1 to TRBJ2-4, with D unresolved. The CDR3 runs to 14 residues. V was clipped by 0 bases and J by 10 bases, with 14 bases between them. Germline values: CDR1 SGHRS, CDR2 YFSETQ. The CDR3 is CASSLDSPNQIQYF. The CDR3 nucleotides are TGCGCCAGCAGCTTGGACAGCCCCAATCAGATTCAGTACTTC.

This rearrangement joins TRBV6-6 to TRBJ2-2; D remains unclear. Germline CDR1 reads MNHNY; CDR2 reads SVGAGI (reference sequence). CDR3 length: 11 amino acids. V shed 9 bases and J shed 8 bases, with 10 bases lying between them. DNA for the CDR3: TGTGCCAGTAAATCTCAGGGGGAGCTGTTTTTT. Protein product: CASKSQGELFF.

The chain has TRBV29-1 and TRBJ2-1, with 14 bases identical to TRBD2. Per the germline V gene, CDR1 is SQVTM and CDR2 is ANQGSEA. J gave up 3 bases and V 6 bases, and 10 bases lay outside the gene matches. The CDR3 totals 17 residues. The DNA for the CDR3 is TGCAGCGTCTACGGACTAGCGGGAGGACGGGGCTACAATGAGCAGTTCTTC. As protein: CSVYGLAGGRGYNEQFF.

Notes on this clone: The sample holds other DNA sequences that translate to the same CDR3. The chain has TRBV5-1 and TRBJ2-3; no clear D gene. Trimming removed 5 bases at V and 0 bases at J, with 10 bases between. The CDR3 totals 14 residues. CDR1 and CDR2 (germline): SGHRS, YFSETQ. The CDR3: CASSQTGSTDTQYF. DNA of the CDR3: TGCGCCAGCAGTCAAACGGGTAGCACAGATACGCAGTATTTT.

The chain has TRBV14 and TRBJ2-2, with D perhaps matching TRBD2 (6 bases). The CDR3 covers 15 residues. Germline CDR1 reads SGHDN; CDR2 reads FVKESK. V was clipped by 0 bases and J by 6 bases, with 11 bases between them. This CDR3 is CASSQDPGVPGELFF. CDR3 bases: TGTGCCAGCAGCCAAGACCCGGGAGTTCCCGGGGAGCTGTTTTTT.

This chain uses TRBV27 with TRBJ2-3; the D gene could be TRBD1 or TRBD2 (5 bases each). V gave up 3 bases and J gave up 11 bases, with 12 bases separating them. The germline V gene encodes CDR1 MNHEY and CDR2 SMNVEV (reference sequence). The CDR3 has 12 amino acids. Written as DNA, the CDR3 is TGTGCCAGCAGTTTCCGATCTGGGGGGCAGTATTTT. Amino acid sequence: CASSFRSGGQYF.